The source of this TCR beta chain is a study of shared clonotypes between healthy human individuals. Whole-study findings and limits: Approximately 5% was the fraction of naive CD4 clonotypes found shared across four donors.

As processed by the authors: ImmunoSEQ only sent back junction sequences with no quality scores, so filtering was done differently. The repertoire was sequenced with immunoSEQ multiplex PCR; TCRdb's copy has only in-frame clones and lacks some. That table supplies the V and J calls and clone size; D and trimming were determined from the DNA. The data show 180,000 or so clones, with about 93% seen just once and around 0.072% held by the top ten. For this clone: The antigen remains unidentified.

There were no recent acute infections or vaccinations among the donors, who were healthy HIV-negative adults. In the CD4+ fraction, cells were divided into CD45RA+ naive and CD45RA-negative memory subsets. Trimming left V 8 bases short and J 6 bases short, with 13 bases between. CDR3 length equals 12 residues. The germline V gene has CDR1 MNHEY and CDR2 SVGAGI. Source material: naive CD4+ T cells sorted from blood. The sample's subset: CD45RA+ positively selected. The rearrangement uses TRBV6-5 and TRBJ1-2, with D possibly TRBD1 on 5 matching bases. The source of this sequence is a woman aged 25 to 39 in good health. The CDR3 coding sequence is TGTGCCAGCGCCCAACCAGGGAATGGCTACACCTTC. Protein: CASAQPGNGYTF.